Presented here are 29 T cell receptor beta chains from one specimen sequenced in a study of cytomegalovirus exposure and HLA in healthy donors. With 60 Vbeta and 13 Jbeta primers, the PCR was carried out. TCRdb's table, derived via immunoSEQ multiplex PCR, lists solely in-frame clones and lacks some. This sample yields approximately 150,000 clones, of which around 76% are seen a single time; about 1.3% belongs to the top ten. Source material: PBMCs. The source is a man between 60 and 75 years old in good health and CMV-seronegative.

This clone was detected only a few times. The rearrangement uses TRBV28 and TRBJ1-6, with 9 bases identical to TRBD1. V lost 5 bases, J lost 7 bases, and 6 bases stayed unmatched. Germline loops: CDR1 MDHEN, CDR2 SYDVKM. The CDR3 runs to 15 residues. The CDR3 is CASSGAGTGNSPLHF. For the CDR3, the DNA is TGTGCCAGCAGTGGAGCCGGGACAGGGAATTCACCCCTCCACTTT.

This clone has more than one count but fewer than ten. The chain carries TRBV28 and TRBJ2-5; possibly TRBD2 for D (5 bases). Trimming shortened V by 7 bases and J by 4 bases, and 13 bases separated the two germline ends. Germline V gives CDR1 MDHEN, CDR2 SYDVKM. The CDR3 sequence is 13 residues long. The CDR3 loop is CASNGGGVETQYF. CDR3 in DNA: TGTGCCAGCAACGGAGGTGGGGTAGAGACCCAGTACTTC.

V is TRBV6-1 and J is TRBJ1-3; D is ambiguous. The ends were cut back, 2 bases at V and 0 bases at J, with 14 bases in the middle. CDR3 length equals 17 residues. Germline-derived CDR1 and CDR2 are MNHNS and SASEGT. DNA of the CDR3: TGTGCCAGCAGTGAATATGGGCCTTTCCCCTCTGGAAACACCATATATTTT. Translation gives CASSEYGPFPSGNTIYF.

This clone has only a few counts. CDR3 residues: CASSPVLAGGVETQYF. In DNA, the CDR3 is TGTGCCAGCAGCCCCGTCTTGGCGGGGGGTGTAGAGACCCAGTACTTC. This sequence joins TRBV7-9 and TRBJ2-5, with 8 bases fitting TRBD2. This CDR3 has 16 amino acids. Germline CDR1 is SEHNR and CDR2 is FQNEAQ (reference sequence). J lost 4 bases, V lost 5 bases, and 12 bases had no gene match.

The chain joins TRBV7-9 to TRBJ2-2, with 7 bases matching TRBD2. CDR3 length: 17 amino acids. J lost 2 bases, V lost 3 bases, and 9 bases had no gene match. Germline assignment: CDR1 SEHNR and CDR2 FQNEAQ (reference sequence). The CDR3 nucleotides read TGTGCCAGCAGCTTCCAGGCCATAGCGGGCAACACCGGGGAGCTGTTTTTT. Translated, it gives CASSFQAIAGNTGELFF.

Concerning this clone: The germline gene is not matched at one end of the junction; a read error may be the cause. J is TRBJ2-2 and V is TRBV7-9; 7 bases match TRBD2. CDR1 and CDR2 (germline): SEHNR, FQNEAQ (reference sequence). The CDR3 is 18 residues long. The DNA for the CDR3 is TGTTCCAGCAGCACGGGGAGGCCGGCTAGCGGACCCACCGGGGAGCTGTTTTTT. This gives the protein CSSSTGRPASGPTGELFF.

This rearrangement joins TRBV18 to TRBJ2-7, with D possibly matching TRBD1 (6 bases). The CDR3 is 16 residues long. Germline V lookup: CDR1 KGHSH, CDR2 LQKENI. V was trimmed by 0 bases and J by 0 bases, leaving 12 bases between them. In DNA, the CDR3 is TGTGCCAGCTCACCACCGAATCAGGGGAGCTCCTACGAGCAGTACTTC. Protein product: CASSPPNQGSSYEQYF.

This clone has just a few counts. CDR3 DNA: TGCGCCAGCAGCTTGGCCCCGCGGGAGGACACTGAAGCTTTCTTT. Translation gives CASSLAPREDTEAFF. The chain couples TRBV5-1 to TRBJ1-1, with D hard to call. The CDR3 sequence is 15 residues long. V lost 0 bases to trimming and J lost 3 bases, with 12 bases between them. In germline, CDR1 is SGHRS, CDR2 YFSETQ.

V and J are TRBV9 and TRBJ1-2; D might be TRBD1 (6 bases). The ends were cut back, 4 bases at V and 4 bases at J, with 20 bases in the middle. CDR3 length: 16 amino acids. The germline gives CDR1 SGDLS, CDR2 YYNGEE. For the CDR3, the DNA is TGTGCCAGCAGCCCCACTCCTGGGGGGGCAGTCTATGGCTACACCTTC. This gives the protein CASSPTPGGAVYGYTF.

The chain uses TRBV2 and TRBJ2-7, with TRBD1 identical over 7 bases. The trim removed 6 bases at V and 2 bases at J, leaving 10 bases unmatched. Germline V lookup: CDR1 SNHLY, CDR2 FYNNEI. CDR3 length equals 15 residues. The CDR3 is CASSGSRDRTYEQYF. The CDR3 region has the DNA TGTGCCAGCAGCGGATCCCGGGACAGAACCTACGAGCAGTACTTC.

The rearrangement joins TRBV11-2 to TRBJ2-7, with TRBD1 identical over 8 bases. Germline lookup yields CDR1 SGHAT and CDR2 FQNNGV. V lost 3 bases to trimming and J lost 2 bases; unmatched junction nucleotides: 3. The CDR3 loop spans 14 amino acids. This CDR3 reads CASSFHRGAYEQYF. In DNA form, the CDR3 reads TGTGCCAGCAGCTTCCACAGGGGGGCCTACGAGCAGTACTTC. The full variable domain, its missing parts supplied by reference TRBV11-2 and TRBJ2-7, is EAGVAQSPRYKIIEKRQSVAFWCNPISGHATLYWYQQILGQGPKLLIQFQNNGVVDDSQLPKDRFSAERLKGVDSTLKIQPAKLEDSAVYLCASSFHRGAYEQYFGPGTRLTVT.

V and J are TRBV15 and TRBJ2-2; D remains unclear. This CDR3 is built from 14 residues. Germline V gene sequence: CDR1 LNHNV, CDR2 YYDKDF (reference sequence). With 3 bases removed from V and 1 base from J, the gap between germline ends came to 6 bases. CDR3 amino acids: CATSSRQNTGELFF. CDR3 bases: TGTGCCACCAGCAGTAGACAGAACACCGGGGAGCTGTTTTTT.

This clone appeared a few times. The rearrangement uses TRBV7-3 and TRBJ1-2; 10 nucleotides align to TRBD1. Germline values: CDR1 SGHTA, CDR2 FQGTGA. The length of the CDR3 is 14 residues. V trimming: 5 bases; J trimming: 4 bases; junction bases outside the gene matches: 4. The CDR3: CASSGGQGGYGYTF. The DNA for the CDR3 is TGTGCCAGCAGCGGCGGACAGGGGGGCTATGGCTACACCTTC.

The chain uses TRBV15 and TRBJ2-1; the match to TRBD1 covers 9 bases. With 2 bases clipped from V and 8 bases from J, the junction kept 7 bases outside the gene matches. This CDR3 region has 15 residues. CDR1 and CDR2 from the germline V gene are LNHNV and YYDKDF (reference sequence). CDR3 coding DNA: TGTGCCACCAGCAGATACGGACAGGGGCTCGATGAGCAGTTCTTC. Amino acid sequence: CATSRYGQGLDEQFF.

This clone was recorded once. This chain connects TRBV5-6 to TRBJ1-2; D might be TRBD1 (6 bases). Germline V gene data show CDR1 as SGHDT and CDR2 as YYEEEE. The CDR3 totals 15 residues. Trimming left V 4 bases short and J 5 bases short, with 18 bases between. The CDR3: CASSPGVFPLYGYTF. The CDR3 DNA reads as TGTGCCAGCAGCCCAGGGGTGTTTCCCCTTTATGGCTACACCTTC.

This clone has a handful of counts. This chain links TRBV27 with TRBJ2-2; TRBD1 might be the D (5 bases). V was shortened by 4 bases and J by 9 bases, with 12 bases between the two germline ends. Germline V gene data show CDR1 as MNHEY and CDR2 as SMNVEV (reference sequence). The CDR3 totals 13 residues. CDR3 in amino acids: CASSSTSDRELFF. The CDR3 DNA reads as TGTGCCAGCAGTTCGACTTCGGACAGGGAGCTGTTTTTT.

This rearrangement joins TRBV7-6 to TRBJ1-5, with D possibly TRBD1 on 5 matching bases. There are 13 residues in the CDR3. Germline V gene lookup returns CDR1 SGHVS and CDR2 FNYEAQ. Deletions cut 4 bases from V and 7 bases from J, with 11 bases between. The CDR3 region has the DNA TGTGCCAGCAGCTCTCTGGAGGGGCAGCCCCAGCATTTT. Protein product: CASSSLEGQPQHF.

The V call is TRBV10-1, the J call TRBJ2-4, with 9 bases that match TRBD1. Germline V gives CDR1 WNHNN, CDR2 SYGVQD (reference sequence). The CDR3 loop spans 14 amino acids. The trim removed 0 bases at V and 6 bases at J, leaving 0 bases unmatched. Here the CDR3 reads CASSESGQGNIQYF. In DNA form, the CDR3 reads TGCGCCAGCAGTGAGTCGGGACAGGGAAACATTCAGTACTTC.

The CDR3 DNA follows: TGTGCCAGCAGTGAAACAGGCTTGGACTATGGCTACACCTTC. It yields the protein CASSETGLDYGYTF. The chain employs TRBV6-1 and TRBJ1-2, with D perhaps TRBD1 (5 bases). In germline, CDR1 is MNHNS, CDR2 SASEGT. V was trimmed by 2 bases and J by 3 bases, leaving 10 bases between them. The CDR3 is made up of 14 amino acids.

As regards this clone: Since the CDR3 does not end with the conserved phenylalanine or tryptophan, this likely comes from a read error. The rearrangement links TRBV7-8 to TRBJ1-5; TRBD1 matches 8 bases. Germline CDR1 reads SGHVS; CDR2 reads FQNEAQ. This CDR3 has 15 residues. Germline trimming cut 5 bases from V and 2 bases from J; bases unmatched to any gene: 5. This CDR3 is CASSQGQGGNQPQHL. CDR3 coding DNA: TGTGCCAGCAGCCAAGGACAGGGAGGCAATCAGCCCCAGCATCTT.

Of note for this clone: At one of its ends the junction is not consistent with the germline gene, which may arise from a read error. This chain joins TRBV5-1 and TRBJ1-4, with a possible D match to TRBD1 (6 bases). This CDR3 contains 14 residues. CDR1 and CDR2 from the germline V gene are SGHRS and YFSETQ. In DNA, the CDR3 is TGCGCCAGCAACGCAGGGGTAGCTAATGAAGAACTGTTTTTT. Its protein product is CASNAGVANEELFF.

The chain links TRBV4-2 to TRBJ2-5; TRBD2 aligns across 8 bases. Germline CDR1 and CDR2: LGHNA and YNFKEQ. The ends lost 1 base at V and 2 bases at J; junction bases unmatched: 6. This CDR3 spans 16 amino acids. The CDR3 loop is CASSQAGGIGQETQYF. In DNA form, the CDR3 reads TGTGCCAGCAGCCAAGCGGGGGGGATTGGACAAGAGACCCAGTACTTC.

This sequence joins TRBV5-1 and TRBJ1-1, with D unresolved. V was pared by 0 bases and J by 2 bases, with 8 bases between. The V gene's germline CDR1 is SGHRS and CDR2 YFSETQ. The CDR3 contains 14 residues. The CDR3: CASSLVSINTEAFF. CDR3 sequence (DNA): TGCGCCAGCAGCTTGGTGTCAATTAACACTGAAGCTTTCTTT.

The V and J genes are TRBV4-1 and TRBJ2-2, with D maybe TRBD1 (5 bases). The CDR3 is 15 residues long. Trimming took off 6 bases at V and 2 bases at J, with 13 bases between the two ends. Germline V CDR1 and CDR2: MGHRA, YSYEKL. The CDR3 DNA reads TGCGCCAGCAGTTCGACGACAGTTAACACCGGGGAGCTGTTTTTT. This translates into CASSSTTVNTGELFF.

The chain carries TRBV5-1 and TRBJ1-6; 10 bases are a match to TRBD1. The ends lost 4 bases at V and 10 bases at J; junction bases unmatched: 5. The CDR3 is made up of 14 amino acids. Germline V CDR1 and CDR2: SGHRS, YFSETQ. The CDR3 reads CASSGQGGNSPLHF. As DNA, the CDR3 is TGCGCCAGCAGCGGACAGGGGGGTAACTCACCCCTCCACTTT.

V usage is TRBV5-1 and J usage is TRBJ1-2, with 7 positions matching TRBD1. V lost 0 bases to trimming and J lost 4 bases; unmatched junction nucleotides: 6. Germline loops: CDR1 SGHRS, CDR2 YFSETQ. The CDR3 totals 15 residues. The CDR3 loop is CASSLAPGQSYGYTF. CDR3 nucleotide sequence: TGCGCCAGCAGCTTGGCCCCGGGACAGAGCTATGGCTACACCTTC.

The chain links TRBV7-3 to TRBJ1-6, with D hard to call. With 2 bases removed from V and 10 bases from J, the gap between germline ends came to 15 bases. The CDR3 has 15 residues. The germline gives CDR1 SGHTA, CDR2 FQGTGA. In DNA form, the CDR3 reads TGTGCCAGCAGCTTAGCTGGGTTTGGAGGCTCACCCCTCCACTTT. Translated: CASSLAGFGGSPLHF. Supplemented by reference TRBV7-3 and TRBJ1-6, the full variable domain reads GAGVSQTPSNKVTEKGKYVELRCDPISGHTALYWYRQSLGQGPEFLIYFQGTGAADDSGLPNDRFFAVRPEGSVSTLKIQRTERGDSAVYLCASSLAGFGGSPLHFGNGTRLTVT.

The genes are TRBV5-8 and TRBJ1-2, with a weak D call TRBD1 (5 bases). V lost 0 bases and J lost 3, with 9 bases in between. Germline V gives CDR1 SGHTS, CDR2 YDEGEE. The CDR3 covers 14 residues. As DNA, the CDR3 is TGTGCCAGCAGCTTGGGGCAGGGCCACTATGGCTACACCTTC. It is translated as CASSLGQGHYGYTF.

This chain uses TRBV2 with TRBJ1-1, with 10 bases aligning to TRBD1. The V and J ends lost 6 bases and 5 bases, in that order; junction bases with no gene match: 6. CDR3 length equals 14 residues. Germline V gene lookup returns CDR1 SNHLY and CDR2 FYNNEI. The CDR3 spells CASRDRGLWTEAFF. CDR3 bases: TGTGCCAGCAGAGACAGGGGGCTTTGGACTGAAGCTTTCTTT.